A selection of T cell receptor beta chains follows, all from one sample in a study of CD8 T cells in ankylosing spondylitis. TCRdb itself ran the 5' RACE reads through MiXCR, one entry per CDR3 protein. The sample consists of hundreds of thousands of distinct CDR3 sequences, roughly 12% of them appearing once. Material: blood, either unsorted or a sorted T cell fraction (not recorded which). Receptor source: a male donor with ankylosing spondylitis. Both conserved end residues are part of each CDR3. Fields, in order: V gene, clone size, D gene, J gene, CDR3 DNA, CDR3 protein. A D gene is named only where the DNA matches it firmly. The size entry is marked missing in some rows and otherwise reads once, few, many or a size class.

TRBV29-1	few	-	TRBJ2-7	TGCAGCGTGATGGACTCATTGGGGCAGTACTTC	CSVMDSLGQYF
TRBV13	-	TRBD2	TRBJ2-1	TGTGCCAGCAGCTTAGGAGGGTTAGCGGGAGTTCGCAATGAGCAGTTCTTC	CASSLGGLAGVRNEQFF
TRBV20-1	-	-	TRBJ1-3	TGCAGTGCTAGGGACCCTTACTCTGGAAACACCATATATTTT	CSARDPYSGNTIYF
TRBV29-1	-	TRBD1	TRBJ2-7	TGCAGCGTTATGTGGACAGGGGGTAGAGAGCAGTACTTC	CSVMWTGGREQYF
TRBV21-1	many	-	TRBJ2-1	TGTGCCAGCAAACCGGGTCACTCGGGGAATGAGCAGTTCTTC	CASKPGHSGNEQFF
TRBV12-3/TRBV12-4	many	TRBD1	TRBJ1-5	TGTGCCAGCAGTTTCCAAGGACAGGGGGGCCAGCCCCAGCATTTT	CASSFQGQGGQPQHF
TRBV20-1	few	TRBD2	TRBJ2-7	TGCAGTGGACGGGAGGTCAACGAGCAGTACTTC	CSGREVNEQYF
TRBV25-1	few	-	TRBJ2-5	TGTGCCAGCAAGTCGCCGGAGTGGGGGGTAGGTGAGACCCAGTACTTC	CASKSPEWGVGETQYF
TRBV12-3/TRBV12-4	-	TRBD1	TRBJ1-1	TGTGCCAGCAAAGACAGGGAATCCGGGAACACTGAAGCTTTCTTT	CASKDRESGNTEAFF
TRBV2	-	-	TRBJ1-2	TGTGCCAGCAGTGAAGAGAATGGCTACACCTTC	CASSEENGYTF
TRBV5-1	-	-	TRBJ1-1	TGCGCCAGCAGCTCCTCAAGGAACACTGAAGCTTTCTTT	CASSSSRNTEAFF
TRBV11-2	-	-	TRBJ2-1	TGTGCCAGCAGCGCCGGACTGGTGTACAATGAGCAGTTCTTC	CASSAGLVYNEQFF
TRBV6-1	-	-	TRBJ1-1	TGTGCCAGCAGGCCCCGGGGGGGCTTCGCTGAAGCTTTCTTT	CASRPRGGFAEAFF
TRBV2	-	TRBD2	TRBJ2-1	TGTGCCAGCAGTGTGGGACTAGTCTACAATGAGCAGTTCTTC	CASSVGLVYNEQFF
TRBV7-8	many	-	TRBJ2-2	TGTGCCAGCAGCTTAGACGTCGGGGAGCTGTTTTTT	CASSLDVGELFF
TRBV29-1	few	-	TRBJ1-1	TGCAGCGTCGTGAGGACCATGAACACTGAAGCTTTCTTT	CSVVRTMNTEAFF
TRBV7-6	many	-	TRBJ1-2	TGTGCCAGCAGCTTAGAGGAGGGGAACTATGGCTACACCTTC	CASSLEEGNYGYTF
TRBV27	-	TRBD2	TRBJ2-1	TGTGCCAGCAGTCCAGGGACTAGCGGGAGGGATGAGCAGTTCTTC	CASSPGTSGRDEQFF
TRBV20-1	-	-	TRBJ2-2	TGCAGTGCTAGAGACACGACTAAAGGATCCACCGGGGAGCTGTTTTTT	CSARDTTKGSTGELFF
TRBV19	few	TRBD2	TRBJ2-7	TGTGCCAGTAGTATGGGACTAGCGGGAGTCGACGAGCAGTACTTC	CASSMGLAGVDEQYF
TRBV12-3/TRBV12-4	-	-	TRBJ1-3	TGTGCCAGCAGTTTTCAGGGGGGAAACACCATATATTTT	CASSFQGGNTIYF
TRBV2	few	-	TRBJ2-5	TGTGCCAGCACAAACGGCCTGCGGACCCAGTACTTC	CASTNGLRTQYF